Listed below are T cell receptor beta chains from one sample, sequenced in a study of T cell repertoires in cytomegalovirus infection. TCRdb passed the reads through MiXCR, listing each CDR3 protein once. Altogether approximately 550,000 distinct CDR3 sequences are present, about 17% being singletons, with the ten largest covering about 24%. Sequences were obtained from CD8+ T cells from PBMCs. Receptors were obtained from a human donor in good health (CMV status not recorded). Some clones in this sample may be carry-over from other donors' samples. CDR3s include the opening cysteine and the closing phenylalanine or tryptophan. A D gene is named only where the DNA matches it firmly. Size is omitted from some rows. Given values are once, few, many or a class for expanded clones.

>TRBD2|NA|TRBV4-1|TRBJ2-7
TGCGCCAGCAGCCGCGGACTAGCGGGAGCCAATTCGCAGTACTTC
CASSRGLAGANSQYF
>TRBD1|few|TRBV7-9|TRBJ1-6
TGTGCCAGCAGCTCCACAGGGGGGTCCTATAATTCACCCCTCCACTTT
CASSSTGGSYNSPLHF
>NA|few|TRBV7-9|TRBJ2-1
TGTGCCAGCAGCGTCCGGGACAACTACAATGAGCAGTTCTTC
CASSVRDNYNEQFF
>NA|few|TRBV6-2/TRBV6-3|TRBJ2-2
TGTGCCAGCTCAGGCGGGGAGGACACCGGGGAGCTGTTTTTT
CASSGGEDTGELFF
>NA|many|TRBV10-3|TRBJ2-5
TGTGCCATCAGTGAGTCGGGGCGGGAAACGGAGACCCAGTACTTC
CAISESGRETETQYF
>NA|few|TRBV6-1|TRBJ2-1
TGTGCCAGCAGTGGAATTAAGGGGTCCAATGAGCAGTTCTTC
CASSGIKGSNEQFF
>NA|few|TRBV6-2/TRBV6-3|TRBJ2-2
TGTGCCAGCAGTTACCCCAGGGGATCCAACGGGGAGCTGTTTTTT
CASSYPRGSNGELFF
>TRBD2|many|TRBV7-8|TRBJ2-1
TGTGCCAGCAGCTTATCGCAAGGGCGGGGGGATGAGCAGTTCTTC
CASSLSQGRGDEQFF
>NA|few|TRBV19|TRBJ2-5
TGTGCCAGTAGTATAGATCTATACGGGGTAGAGACCCAGTACTTC
CASSIDLYGVETQYF
>NA|many|TRBV7-6|TRBJ2-1
TGTGCCAGCAGCTTAGATGGAGTCCCTCCTTACAATGAGCAGTTCTTC
CASSLDGVPPYNEQFF
>NA|NA|TRBV20-1|TRBJ2-7
TGCAGTGCTAGAGATAAGGGGAGCTCCTACGAGCAGTACTTC
CSARDKGSSYEQYF
>TRBD1|few|TRBV20-1|TRBJ1-4
TGCAGTGCTAGAGAGACAGGGAGCACTAATGAAAAACTGTTTTTT
CSARETGSTNEKLFF
>TRBD2|few|TRBV4-1|TRBJ2-3
TGCGCCAGCAGCCAAATACCGGGACTACCATCCACAGATACGCAGTATTTT
CASSQIPGLPSTDTQYF
>TRBD2|few|TRBV6-4|TRBJ2-1
TGTGCCAGCAGTGTGGGGGGGACCGATGAGCAGTTCTTC
CASSVGGTDEQFF
>TRBD2|NA|TRBV2|TRBJ2-1
TGTGCCAGCAGTGAATTCCTCGGGACTAGCGGTTCCTACAATGAGCAGTTCTTC
CASSEFLGTSGSYNEQFF
>NA|few|TRBV4-1|TRBJ2-1
TGCGCCAGCAGCCATGGGACCGGGGTTTGGGACAATGAGCAGTTCTTC
CASSHGTGVWDNEQFF
>NA|many|TRBV7-9|TRBJ2-5
TGTGCCAGCAGCTTTCGGCAGTACCAAGAGACCCAGTACTTC
CASSFRQYQETQYF
>NA|NA|TRBV4-1|TRBJ1-1
TGCGCCAGCATCCCCGCGGTGGGCGCGGACACTGAAGCTTTCTTT
CASIPAVGADTEAFF
>NA|many|TRBV5-5|TRBJ1-5
TGTGCCAGCAGCTTGTATGGCCTAGCGGGGAATCAGCCCCAGCATTTT
CASSLYGLAGNQPQHF
>NA|few|TRBV7-9|TRBJ1-4
TGTGCCAGCAGCTCGCTTCCGGGTGATGCCTCGGGACTGTTTTTT
CASSSLPGDASGLFF